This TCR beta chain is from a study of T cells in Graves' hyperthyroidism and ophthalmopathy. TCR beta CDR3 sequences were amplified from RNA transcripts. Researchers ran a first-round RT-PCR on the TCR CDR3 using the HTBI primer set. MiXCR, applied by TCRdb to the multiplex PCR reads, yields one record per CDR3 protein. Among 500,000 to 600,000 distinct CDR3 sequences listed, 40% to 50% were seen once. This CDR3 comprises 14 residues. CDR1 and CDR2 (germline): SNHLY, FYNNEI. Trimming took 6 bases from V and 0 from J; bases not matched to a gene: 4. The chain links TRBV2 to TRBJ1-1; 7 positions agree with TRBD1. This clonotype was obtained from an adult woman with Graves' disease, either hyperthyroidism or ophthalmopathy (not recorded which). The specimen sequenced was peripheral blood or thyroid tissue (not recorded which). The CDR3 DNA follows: TGTGCCAGCAGAAAGGGACAGATGAACACTGAAGCTTTCTTT. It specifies CASRKGQMNTEAFF.